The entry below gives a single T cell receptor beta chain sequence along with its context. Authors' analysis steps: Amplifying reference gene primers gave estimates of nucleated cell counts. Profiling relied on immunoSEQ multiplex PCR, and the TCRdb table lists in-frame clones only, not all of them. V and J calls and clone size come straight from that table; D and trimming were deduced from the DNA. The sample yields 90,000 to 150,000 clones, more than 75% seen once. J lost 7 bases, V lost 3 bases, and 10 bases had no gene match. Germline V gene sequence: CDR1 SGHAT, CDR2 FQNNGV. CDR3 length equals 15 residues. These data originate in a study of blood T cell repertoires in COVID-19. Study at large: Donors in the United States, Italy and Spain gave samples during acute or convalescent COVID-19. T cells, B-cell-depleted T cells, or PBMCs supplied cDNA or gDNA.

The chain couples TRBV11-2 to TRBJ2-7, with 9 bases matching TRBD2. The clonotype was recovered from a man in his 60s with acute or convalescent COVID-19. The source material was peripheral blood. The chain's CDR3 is CASSFDQGSGGEQYF. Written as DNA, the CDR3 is TGTGCCAGCAGCTTTGACCAAGGGAGCGGGGGGGAGCAGTACTTC.